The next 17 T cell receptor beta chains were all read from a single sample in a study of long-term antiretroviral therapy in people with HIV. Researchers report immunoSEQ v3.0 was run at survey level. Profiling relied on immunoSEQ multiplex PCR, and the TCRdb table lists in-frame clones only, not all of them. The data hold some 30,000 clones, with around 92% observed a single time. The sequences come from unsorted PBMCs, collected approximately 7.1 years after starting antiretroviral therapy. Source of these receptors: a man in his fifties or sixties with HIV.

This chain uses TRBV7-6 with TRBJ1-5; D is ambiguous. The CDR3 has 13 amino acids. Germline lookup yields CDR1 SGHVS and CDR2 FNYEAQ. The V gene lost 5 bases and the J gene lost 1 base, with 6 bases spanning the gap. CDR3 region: CASSQSSNQPQHF. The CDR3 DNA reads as TGTGCCAGCAGCCAGTCGAGCAATCAGCCCCAGCATTTT.

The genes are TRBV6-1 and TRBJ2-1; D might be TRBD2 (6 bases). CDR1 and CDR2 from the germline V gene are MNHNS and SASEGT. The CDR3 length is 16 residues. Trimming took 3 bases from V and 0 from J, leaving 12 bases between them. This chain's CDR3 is CASSEPGTYSYNEQFF. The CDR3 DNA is TGTGCCAGCAGTGAGCCAGGGACTTACTCCTACAATGAGCAGTTCTTC.

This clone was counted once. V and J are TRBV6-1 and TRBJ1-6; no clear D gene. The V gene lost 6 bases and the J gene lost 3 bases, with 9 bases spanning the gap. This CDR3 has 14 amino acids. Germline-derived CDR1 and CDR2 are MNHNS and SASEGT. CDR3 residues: CASRGESYNSPLHF. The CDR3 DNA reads TGTGCCAGCAGGGGTGAGAGCTATAATTCACCCCTCCACTTT.

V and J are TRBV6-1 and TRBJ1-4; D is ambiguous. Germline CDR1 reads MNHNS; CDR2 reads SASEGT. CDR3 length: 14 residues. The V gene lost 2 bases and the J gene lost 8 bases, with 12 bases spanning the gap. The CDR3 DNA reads TGTGCCAGCAGTGAAAACAAGGAGCGGGAAAAACTGTTTTTT. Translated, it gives CASSENKEREKLFF.

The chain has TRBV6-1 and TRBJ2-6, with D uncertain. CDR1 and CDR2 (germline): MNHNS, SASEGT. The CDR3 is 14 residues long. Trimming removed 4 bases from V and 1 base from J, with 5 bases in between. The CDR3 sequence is CASSGRSGANVLTF. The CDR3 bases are TGTGCCAGCAGTGGTCGTTCTGGGGCCAACGTCCTGACTTTC.

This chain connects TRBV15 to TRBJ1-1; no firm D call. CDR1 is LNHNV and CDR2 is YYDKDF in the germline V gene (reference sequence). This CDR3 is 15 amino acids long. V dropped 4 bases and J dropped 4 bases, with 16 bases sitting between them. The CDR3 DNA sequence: TGTGCCACCAGCACAGCAAGGACGGCGAGCACTGAAGCTTTCTTT. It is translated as CATSTARTASTEAFF.

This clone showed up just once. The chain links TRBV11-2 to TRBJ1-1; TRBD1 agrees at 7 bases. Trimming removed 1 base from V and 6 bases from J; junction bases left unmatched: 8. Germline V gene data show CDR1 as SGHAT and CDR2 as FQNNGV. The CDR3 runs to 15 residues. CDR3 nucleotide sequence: TGTGCCAGCAGCTTAGCAATAATCGGACAGGCTGAAGCTTTCTTT. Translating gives CASSLAIIGQAEAFF.

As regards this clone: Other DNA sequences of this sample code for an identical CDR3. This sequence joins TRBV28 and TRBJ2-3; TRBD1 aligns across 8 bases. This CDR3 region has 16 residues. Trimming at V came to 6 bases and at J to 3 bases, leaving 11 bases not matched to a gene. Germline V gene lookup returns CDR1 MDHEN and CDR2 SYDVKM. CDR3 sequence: CASSLYGQGGTDTQYF. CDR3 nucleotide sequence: TGTGCCAGCAGCCTCTACGGACAGGGCGGTACAGATACGCAGTATTTT. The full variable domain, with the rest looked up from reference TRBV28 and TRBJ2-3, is DVKVTQSSRYLVKRTGEKVFLECVQDMDHENMFWYRQDPGLGLRLIYFSYDVKMKEKGDIPEGYSVSREKKERFSLILESASTNQTSMYLCASSLYGQGGTDTQYFGPGTRLTVL.

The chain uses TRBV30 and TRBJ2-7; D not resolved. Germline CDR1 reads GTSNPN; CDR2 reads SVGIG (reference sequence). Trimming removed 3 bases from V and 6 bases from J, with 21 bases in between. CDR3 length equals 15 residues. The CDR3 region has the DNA TGTGCCTGGAGCACGAATACCCACCCCGCAGCCGAGCAGTACTTC. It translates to CAWSTNTHPAAEQYF.

The DNA of the CDR3 is TGTGCCAGCAGTTACCGGGGGCCTTGGCGTCTCGAGCAGTACTTC. Its translation is CASSYRGPWRLEQYF. This chain links TRBV6-5 with TRBJ2-7; the D gene could be TRBD1 or TRBD2 (6 bases each). Germline CDR1 is MNHEY and CDR2 is SVGAGI. The ends were cut back, 2 bases at V and 6 bases at J, with 17 bases in the middle. The CDR3 runs 15 residues.

The CDR3 loop is CSVGKDRGLKEQYF. Written as DNA, the CDR3 is TGCAGCGTTGGTAAGGACAGGGGGCTGAAGGAGCAGTACTTC. This chain uses TRBV29-1 with TRBJ2-7; 11 bases line up with TRBD1. Unmatched junction bases numbered 9, after V lost 4 bases and J lost 7 bases. From germline, CDR1 is SQVTM and CDR2 ANQGSEA. The CDR3 contains 14 residues.

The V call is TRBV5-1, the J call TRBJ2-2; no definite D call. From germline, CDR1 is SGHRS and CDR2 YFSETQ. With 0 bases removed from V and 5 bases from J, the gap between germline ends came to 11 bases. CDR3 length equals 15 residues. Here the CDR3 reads CASSLEVPRTGELFF. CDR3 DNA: TGCGCCAGCAGCTTGGAGGTCCCAAGGACCGGGGAGCTGTTTTTT.

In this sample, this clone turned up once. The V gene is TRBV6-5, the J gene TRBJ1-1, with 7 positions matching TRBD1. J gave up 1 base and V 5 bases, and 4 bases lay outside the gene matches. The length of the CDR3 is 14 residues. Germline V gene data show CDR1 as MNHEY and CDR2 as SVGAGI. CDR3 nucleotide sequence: TGTGCCAGCAGTCCCGGGACAGCGAACACTGAAGCTTTCTTT. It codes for CASSPGTANTEAFF.

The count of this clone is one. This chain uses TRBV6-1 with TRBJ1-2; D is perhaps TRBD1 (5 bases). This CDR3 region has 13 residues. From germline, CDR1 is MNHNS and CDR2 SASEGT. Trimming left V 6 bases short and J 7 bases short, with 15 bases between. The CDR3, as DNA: TGTGCCAGCAGAAACCAGGGTTCCGCTGGCTACACCTTC. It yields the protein CASRNQGSAGYTF.

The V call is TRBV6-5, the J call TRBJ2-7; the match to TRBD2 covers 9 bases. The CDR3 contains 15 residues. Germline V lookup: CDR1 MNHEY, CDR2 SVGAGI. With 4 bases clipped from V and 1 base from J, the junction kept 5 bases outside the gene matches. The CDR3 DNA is TGTGCCAGCAGTTTTGGACTAGCGTCTTCCTACGAGCAGTACTTC. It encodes CASSFGLASSYEQYF.

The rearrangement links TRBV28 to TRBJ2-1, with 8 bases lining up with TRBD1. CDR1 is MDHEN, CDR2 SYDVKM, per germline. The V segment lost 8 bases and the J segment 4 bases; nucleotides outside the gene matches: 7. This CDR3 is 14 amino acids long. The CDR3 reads CASAPGQDYNEQFF. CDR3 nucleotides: TGTGCCAGCGCTCCGGGACAGGATTACAATGAGCAGTTCTTC.

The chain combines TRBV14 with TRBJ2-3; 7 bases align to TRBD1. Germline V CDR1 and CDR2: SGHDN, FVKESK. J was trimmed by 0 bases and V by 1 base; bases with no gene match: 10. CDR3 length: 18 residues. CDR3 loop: CASSQALTGDFSTDTQYF. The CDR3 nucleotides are TGTGCCAGCAGCCAAGCCCTCACAGGGGATTTTAGCACAGATACGCAGTATTTT.